These 21 T cell receptor beta chains originate from one sample sequenced in a study of T cells in Graves' hyperthyroidism and ophthalmopathy. RNA transcripts provided the source from which TCR beta CDR3 regions were amplified. When the TCR CDR3 underwent first-round RT-PCR, the HTBI primer set was used. MiXCR was run by TCRdb on the multiplex PCR reads, yielding one entry per CDR3 protein. This sample has 450,000 to 700,000 distinct CDR3 sequences, with about half found just once. Specimen: peripheral blood or thyroid tissue (not recorded which). These receptors originate from a woman aged 18 to 35 with Graves' hyperthyroidism.

This chain uses TRBV7-6 with TRBJ2-7, with D maybe TRBD1 (6 bases). V lost 5 bases and J 2 bases, leaving 19 bases between the germline ends. The CDR3 loop spans 16 amino acids. Germline values: CDR1 SGHVS, CDR2 FNYEAQ. In DNA form, the CDR3 reads TGTGCCAGCAGCCCCGAGGGGTATGGGGACACCTACGAGCAGTACTTC. Protein sequence: CASSPEGYGDTYEQYF.

This clonotype was seen ten or more times. The chain is built from TRBV20-1 and TRBJ2-5; D perhaps matches TRBD2 (6 bases). CDR1 and CDR2 from the germline V gene are DFQATT and SNEGSKA (reference sequence). The CDR3 runs to 13 residues. V was trimmed by 6 bases and J by 5 bases, leaving 16 bases between them. CDR3 in DNA: TGCAGTGCCCAGGGTACTAGCCGGGAGACCCAGTACTTC. Translated, it gives CSAQGTSRETQYF.

This clonotype was found many times. The V and J genes are TRBV12-3 or TRBV12-4 and TRBJ1-4, with D perhaps TRBD1 (6 bases). V was shortened by 5 bases and J by 7 bases, with 14 bases between the two germline ends. CDR3 size: 14 residues. CDR3 in amino acids: CASSLTGGGEKLFF. CDR3 DNA: TGTGCCAGCAGTCTGACAGGAGGGGGTGAAAAACTGTTTTTT.

The J gene is TRBJ2-5, the V gene TRBV7-6; maybe TRBD2 (5 bases). CDR1 and CDR2 from the germline V gene are SGHVS and FNYEAQ. The V end was cut by 3 bases, the J end by 0 bases, with 11 bases between. The length of the CDR3 is 15 residues. The CDR3 region is CASSLVGMYQETQYF. Written as DNA, the CDR3 is TGTGCCAGCAGCTTGGTCGGGATGTACCAAGAGACCCAGTACTTC.

V gene TRBV12-3 or TRBV12-4 combines with J gene TRBJ1-2, with 10 bases fitting TRBD1. The CDR3 runs to 14 residues. J was trimmed by 7 bases and V by 7 bases; bases with no gene match: 9. In DNA form, the CDR3 reads TGTGCCAGCACTAAGGACAGGGGGGCTGGTGGCTACACCTTC. Translation gives CASTKDRGAGGYTF.

This clonotype was counted ten times or more. J is TRBJ1-1 and V is TRBV2; possibly TRBD1 for D (5 bases). The CDR3 runs to 15 residues. V was pared by 5 bases and J by 6 bases, with 19 bases between. Germline-derived CDR1 and CDR2 are SNHLY and FYNNEI. The DNA of the CDR3 is TGTGCCAGCAGTCCGTCCCCCCGGGGGGTGGCTGAAGCTTTCTTT. It codes for CASSPSPRGVAEAFF.

This clonotype was counted at least ten times. The chain links TRBV29-1 to TRBJ1-2, with TRBD1 identical over 7 bases. J was trimmed by 8 bases and V by 7 bases; bases with no gene match: 16. The CDR3 is made up of 14 amino acids. The V gene's germline CDR1 is SQVTM and CDR2 ANQGSEA. The CDR3 loop reads CSAQGGSSFSGYTF. The DNA of the CDR3 is TGCAGCGCCCAGGGGGGGTCTTCGTTTAGCGGCTACACCTTC.

The CDR3: CASSPGGQGTGELFF. As DNA, the CDR3 is TGTGCCAGCAGCCCCGGGGGACAGGGGACCGGGGAGCTGTTTTTT. The V gene is TRBV11-3, the J gene TRBJ2-2; 10 nucleotides match TRBD1. The V gene's germline CDR1 is SGHNT and CDR2 YENEEA. V gave up 5 bases and J gave up 5 bases; unmatched junction bases: 5. The CDR3 sequence is 15 residues long.

Many counts were recorded for this clonotype. The chain recombines TRBV7-9 with TRBJ1-2, with D perhaps matching TRBD1 (5 bases). There are 14 residues in the CDR3. Trimming cost V 2 bases and J 8 bases, with 15 bases left between them. Germline CDR1 SEHNR, CDR2 FQNEAQ (reference sequence). CDR3 amino acids: CASSLSGDPSGYTF. The CDR3 nucleotides are TGTGCCAGCAGCTTATCTGGGGACCCAAGCGGCTACACCTTC.

This CDR3 reads CASSGLGQGYGYTF. The DNA for the CDR3 is TGTGCCAGCAGTGGGTTGGGGCAAGGCTATGGCTACACCTTC. The chain recombines TRBV2 with TRBJ1-2; weak D call: TRBD1 (5 bases). Germline assignment: CDR1 SNHLY and CDR2 FYNNEI. The CDR3 consists of 14 residues. Trimming left V 4 bases short and J 4 bases short, with 13 bases between.

Regarding this clonotype: At one end the junction does not follow the germline gene, possibly because of a read error. The chain links TRBV20-1 to TRBJ1-5; tentatively, D is TRBD1 (6 bases). The CDR3 loop spans 21 amino acids. Germline CDR1 reads DFQATT; CDR2 reads SNEGSKA (reference sequence). The CDR3: CSARGGVGWAQGTSSNQSQHF. The DNA of the CDR3 is TGCAGTGCTAGAGGGGGGGTAGGTTGGGCACAGGGAACAAGTAGCAATCAGTCCCAGCATTTT.

This clonotype was recorded at least ten times. The chain employs TRBV27 and TRBJ1-2; 7 bases are shared with TRBD1. Germline assignment: CDR1 MNHEY and CDR2 SMNVEV (reference sequence). CDR3 length: 14 residues. Losses at the gene ends were 5 bases for V and 7 bases for J; bases not matched to a gene: 10. CDR3: CASSLRRTGFGYTF. The CDR3 DNA reads as TGTGCCAGCAGTCTGAGAAGGACAGGATTTGGCTACACCTTC.

Remarks on this clonotype: A much bigger clone sits one base away, suggesting this may be a read error. The chain joins TRBV13 to TRBJ2-2; D not certain. Germline V gene sequence: CDR1 PRHDT, CDR2 FYEKMQ (reference sequence). The ends were cut back, 5 bases at V and 6 bases at J, with 10 bases in the middle. The length of the CDR3 is 13 residues. This CDR3 reads CASSLPRPGELFF. The CDR3 coding sequence is TGTGCCAGCAGCCTCCCTAGGCCCGGGGAGCTGTTTTTT.

This clonotype showed up many times. This CDR3 is CAISEQGFVYGYTF. The CDR3 DNA is TGTGCCATCAGTGAACAGGGTTTCGTCTATGGCTACACCTTC. V gene TRBV10-3 combines with J gene TRBJ1-2, with D perhaps matching TRBD1 (6 bases). This CDR3 region has 14 residues. CDR1 ENHRY and CDR2 SYGVKD come from the germline V gene. Between the trimmed V and J ends, which lost 3 bases and 4 bases, there was a span of 12 bases.

This clonotype has ten or more counts. The CDR3 DNA is TGCAGTGCTAGAATAGCTCAAGAGACCCAGTACTTC. This gives the protein CSARIAQETQYF. The chain is built from TRBV20-1 and TRBJ2-5, with D uncertain. With 2 bases removed from V and 2 bases from J, the gap between germline ends came to 6 bases. Germline CDR1 reads DFQATT; CDR2 reads SNEGSKA (reference sequence). CDR3 length equals 12 residues.

This clonotype came up many times. This chain uses TRBV7-3 with TRBJ2-5; TRBD2 agrees at 12 bases. CDR3 length: 16 residues. Germline V lookup: CDR1 SGHTA, CDR2 FQGTGA. Trimming took 5 bases from V and 5 from J; bases not matched to a gene: 9. As DNA, the CDR3 is TGTGCCAGCAGCCCGCTAGCGGGAGGGGTTGTGGAGACCCAGTACTTC. It is translated as CASSPLAGGVVETQYF. The whole variable domain, remainder taken from reference TRBV7-3 and TRBJ2-5, is GAGVSQTPSNKVTEKGKYVELRCDPISGHTALYWYRQSLGQGPEFLIYFQGTGAADDSGLPNDRFFAVRPEGSVSTLKIQRTERGDSAVYLCASSPLAGGVVETQYFGPGTRLLVL.

This chain joins TRBV20-1 and TRBJ2-2, with unresolved D. V lost 0 bases, J lost 3 bases, and 11 bases lay in between. There are 15 residues in the CDR3. The germline gives CDR1 DFQATT, CDR2 SNEGSKA (reference sequence). CDR3 loop: CSARDPRLDTGELFF. Written as DNA, the CDR3 is TGCAGTGCTAGAGATCCGCGGCTGGACACCGGGGAGCTGTTTTTT.

The chain has TRBV24-1 and TRBJ1-2, with D perhaps TRBD1 (5 bases). V lost 5 bases and J lost 6, with 18 bases in between. Germline CDR1 KGHDR, CDR2 SFDVKD. CDR3 length equals 15 residues. The CDR3 DNA sequence: TGTGCCACCAGTGGGGTTAGCGGGAGGGACGATGGCTACACCTTC. This gives the protein CATSGVSGRDDGYTF.

The sample holds many counts of this clonotype. The rearrangement uses TRBV29-1 and TRBJ1-3; the match to TRBD1 covers 10 bases. Trimming removed 7 bases from V and 3 bases from J; junction bases left unmatched: 3. Per the germline V gene, CDR1 is SQVTM and CDR2 is ANQGSEA. The length of the CDR3 is 13 residues. As DNA, the CDR3 is TGCAGCGCTTGGACAGGGGGTGGAAACACCATATATTTT. Encoded protein: CSAWTGGGNTIYF.

In nucleotides, the CDR3 is TGTGCCAGCAGCTTACTGAGAGGCGGGGACAGGGCCTACGAGCAGTACTTC. Residues: CASSLLRGGDRAYEQYF. The rearrangement joins TRBV7-6 to TRBJ2-7; 9 bases match TRBD1. There are 17 residues in the CDR3. Per germline, CDR1 SGHVS and CDR2 FNYEAQ. V dropped 2 bases and J dropped 2; count of bases not matched to a gene: 10.

This chain uses TRBV2 with TRBJ2-5; D remains ambiguous. CDR3 length equals 15 residues. Germline-derived CDR1 and CDR2 are SNHLY and FYNNEI. V gave up 5 bases and J gave up 4 bases, with 17 bases separating them. The CDR3 loop is CASSLKWGLVETQYF. DNA of the CDR3: TGTGCCAGCAGTTTAAAGTGGGGTTTGGTAGAGACCCAGTACTTC.